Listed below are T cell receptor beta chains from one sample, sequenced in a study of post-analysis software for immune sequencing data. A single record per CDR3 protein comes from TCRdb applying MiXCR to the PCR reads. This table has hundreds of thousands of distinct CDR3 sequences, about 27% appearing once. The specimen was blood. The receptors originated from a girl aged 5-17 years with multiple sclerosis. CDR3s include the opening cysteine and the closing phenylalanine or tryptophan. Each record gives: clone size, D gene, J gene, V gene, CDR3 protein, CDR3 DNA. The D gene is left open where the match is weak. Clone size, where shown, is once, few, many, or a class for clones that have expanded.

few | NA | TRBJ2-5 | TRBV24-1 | CATAEAQETQYF | TGTGCCACCGCCGAGGCCCAAGAGACCCAGTACTTC
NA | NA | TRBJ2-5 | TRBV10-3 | CAIRGAQEEQYF | TGTGCCATCAGGGGGGCCCAAGAGGAGCAGTACTTC
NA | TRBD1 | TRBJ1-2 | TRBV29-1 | CSVTLGQASHYGYTF | TGCAGCGTTACGCTTGGACAGGCGTCGCACTATGGCTACACCTTC
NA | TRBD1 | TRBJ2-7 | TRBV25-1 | CASRAQGSYEQYF | TGTGCCAGCCGCGCACAGGGGTCCTACGAGCAGTACTTC
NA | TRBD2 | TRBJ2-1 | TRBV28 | CANSPREVPYNEQFF | TGTGCCAACAGTCCCCGGGAGGTCCCCTACAATGAGCAGTTCTTC
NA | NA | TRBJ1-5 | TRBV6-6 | CASVEEPYSNQPQHF | TGTGCCAGCGTTGAGGAACCATATAGCAATCAGCCCCAGCATTTT
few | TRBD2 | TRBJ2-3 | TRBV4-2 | CASSQESGGSTDTQYF | TGTGCCAGCAGCCAAGAGTCCGGGGGGTCCACAGATACGCAGTATTTT
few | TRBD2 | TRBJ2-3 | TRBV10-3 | CAISAGLAQTDTQYF | TGTGCCATCAGCGCAGGACTAGCGCAGACAGATACGCAGTATTTT
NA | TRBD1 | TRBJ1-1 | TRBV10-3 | CAARGQGPRNTEAFF | TGTGCCGCCCGAGGACAGGGACCGCGGAACACTGAAGCTTTCTTT
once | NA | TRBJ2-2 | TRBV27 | CASSLSKVNTGELFF | TGTGCCAGCAGTTTATCGAAAGTGAACACCGGGGAGCTGTTTTTT
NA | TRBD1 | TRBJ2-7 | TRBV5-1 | CASSPQGALGYEQYF | TGCGCCAGCAGCCCACAGGGGGCTTTGGGCTACGAGCAGTACTTC
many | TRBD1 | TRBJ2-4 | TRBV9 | CASSGTGQVKNIQYF | TGTGCCAGCAGCGGGACAGGGCAGGTCAAAAACATTCAGTACTTC
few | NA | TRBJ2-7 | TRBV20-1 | CSARAREPYEQYF | TGCAGTGCTAGAGCGCGGGAACCCTACGAGCAGTACTTC
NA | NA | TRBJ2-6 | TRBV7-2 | CTSSLSPGGANVLTF | TGTACCAGCAGCTTAAGCCCGGGGGGGGCCAACGTCCTGACTTTC
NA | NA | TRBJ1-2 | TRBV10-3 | CAISEEGIEGYTF | TGTGCCATCAGTGAAGAGGGTATAGAAGGCTACACCTTC
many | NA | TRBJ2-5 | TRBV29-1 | CSVKQGQETQYF | TGCAGCGTCAAACAGGGACAAGAGACCCAGTACTTC
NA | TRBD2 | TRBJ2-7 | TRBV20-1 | CSARDLAGPSYEQYF | TGCAGCGCTAGAGATCTAGCGGGCCCTTCCTACGAGCAGTACTTC
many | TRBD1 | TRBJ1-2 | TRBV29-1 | CSGGTGTGYTF | TGCAGCGGGGGGACAGGGACTGGCTACACCTTC
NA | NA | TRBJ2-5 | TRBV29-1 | CSVSDRNQETQYF | TGCAGCGTCTCTGACAGAAACCAAGAGACCCAGTACTTC
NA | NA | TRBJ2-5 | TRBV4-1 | CASSQYDGIQETQYF | TGCGCCAGCAGCCAATACGACGGAATTCAAGAGACCCAGTACTTC
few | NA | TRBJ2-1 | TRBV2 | CASSENAGGRTYNEQFF | TGTGCCAGCAGTGAAAATGCCGGGGGCCGCACCTACAATGAGCAGTTCTTC
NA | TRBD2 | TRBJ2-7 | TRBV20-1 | CSARDGPPATSGRGFEQYF | TGCAGTGCTAGAGATGGGCCTCCTGCTACTAGCGGGAGGGGGTTCGAGCAGTACTTC
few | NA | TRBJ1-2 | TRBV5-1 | CASTPGGKNYGYTF | TGCGCCAGCACCCCGGGGGGCAAGAACTATGGCTACACCTTC
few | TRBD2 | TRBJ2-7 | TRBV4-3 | CASTPTTGLAGSEQYF | TGCGCCAGCACCCCCACGACTGGACTAGCGGGAAGCGAGCAGTACTTC
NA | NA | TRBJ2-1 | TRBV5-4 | CASSDFPENYNEQFF | TGTGCCAGCAGCGACTTTCCGGAAAACTACAATGAGCAGTTCTTC
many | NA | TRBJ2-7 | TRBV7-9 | CASSFYPPEGRNEQYF | TGTGCCAGCAGTTTTTATCCCCCAGAGGGTCGGAACGAGCAGTACTTC
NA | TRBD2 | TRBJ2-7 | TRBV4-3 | CASSQALAGTYEQYF | TGCGCCAGCAGCCAAGCACTAGCGGGGACCTACGAGCAGTACTTC
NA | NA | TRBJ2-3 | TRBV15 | CATSKGRGITDTQSF | TGTGCCACCAGCAAGGGACGGGGGATCACAGATACGCAGTCTTTT
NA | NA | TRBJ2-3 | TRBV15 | CATSRDGRGTDTQYF | TGTGCCACCAGCAGAGATGGCAGGGGAACAGATACGCAGTATTTT
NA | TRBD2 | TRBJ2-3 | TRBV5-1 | CASSLSSGGTTDTQYF | TGCGCCAGCAGCTTGTCTAGCGGGGGGACCACAGATACGCAGTATTTT
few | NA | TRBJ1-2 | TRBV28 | CASSSRQGAYGYTF | TGTGCCAGCAGTTCCAGGCAGGGCGCCTATGGCTACACCTTC
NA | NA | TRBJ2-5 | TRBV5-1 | CASSLTGPEETQYF | TGCGCCAGCAGCTTGACAGGGCCCGAAGAGACCCAGTACTTC
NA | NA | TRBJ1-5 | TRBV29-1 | CSVATGGAVGNQPQHF | TGCAGCGTCGCGACGGGGGGCGCGGTAGGCAATCAGCCCCAGCATTTT
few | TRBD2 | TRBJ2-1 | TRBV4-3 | CASSHVAGGPNEQFF | TGCGCCAGCAGCCACGTAGCGGGCGGTCCCAATGAGCAGTTCTTC
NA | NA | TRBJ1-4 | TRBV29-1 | CSVTQGGGREKLFF | TGCAGCGTTACACAGGGAGGCGGTAGGGAAAAACTGTTTTTT
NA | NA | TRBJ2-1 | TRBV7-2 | CASSLTAQMGEQFF | TGTGCCAGCAGCTTGACAGCTCAGATGGGTGAGCAGTTCTTC
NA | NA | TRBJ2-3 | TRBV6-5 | CASRSAVSTDTQYF | TGTGCCAGCCGGTCCGCGGTCTCCACAGATACGCAGTATTTT
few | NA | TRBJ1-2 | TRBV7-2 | CASSLGGGKGATQRGYTF | TGTGCCAGCAGCTTGGGGGGCGGGAAGGGCGCCACTCAAAGGGGCTACACCTTC
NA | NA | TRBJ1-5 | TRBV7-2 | CASSLALGVNQPQHF | TGTGCCAGCAGCTTAGCGCTGGGGGTCAATCAGCCCCAGCATTTT
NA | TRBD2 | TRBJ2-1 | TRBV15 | CATRTSGSNEQFF | TGTGCCACCAGGACTAGCGGGAGCAATGAGCAGTTCTTC